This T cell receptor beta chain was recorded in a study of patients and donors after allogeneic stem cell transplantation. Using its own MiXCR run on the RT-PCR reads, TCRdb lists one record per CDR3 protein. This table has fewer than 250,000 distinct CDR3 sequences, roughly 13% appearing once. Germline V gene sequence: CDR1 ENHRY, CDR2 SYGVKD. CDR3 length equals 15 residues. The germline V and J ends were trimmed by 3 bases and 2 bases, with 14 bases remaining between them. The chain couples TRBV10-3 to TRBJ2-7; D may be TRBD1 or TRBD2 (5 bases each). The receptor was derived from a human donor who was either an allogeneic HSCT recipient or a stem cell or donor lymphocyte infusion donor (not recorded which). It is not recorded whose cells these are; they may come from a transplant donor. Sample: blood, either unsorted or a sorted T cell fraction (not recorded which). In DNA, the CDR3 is TGTGCCATCAGTGATTCGGGACGGTATCCCTACGAGCAGTACTTC. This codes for CAISDSGRYPYEQYF.